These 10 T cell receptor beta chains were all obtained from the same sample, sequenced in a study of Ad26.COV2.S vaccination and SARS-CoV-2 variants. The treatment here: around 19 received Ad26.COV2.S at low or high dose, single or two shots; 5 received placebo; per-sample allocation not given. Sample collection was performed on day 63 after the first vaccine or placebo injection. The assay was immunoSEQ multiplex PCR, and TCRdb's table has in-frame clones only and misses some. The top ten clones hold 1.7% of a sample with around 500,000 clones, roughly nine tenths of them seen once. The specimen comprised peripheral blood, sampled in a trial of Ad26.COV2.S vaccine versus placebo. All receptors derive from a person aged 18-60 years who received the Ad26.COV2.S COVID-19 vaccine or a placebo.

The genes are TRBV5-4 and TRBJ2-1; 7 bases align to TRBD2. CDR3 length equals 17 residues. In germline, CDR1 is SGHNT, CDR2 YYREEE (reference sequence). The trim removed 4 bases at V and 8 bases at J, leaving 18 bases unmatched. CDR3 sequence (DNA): TGTGCCAGCAGCCTGAGCGCAGGGAGGGCTTCATTTGATGAGCAGTTCTTC. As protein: CASSLSAGRASFDEQFF.

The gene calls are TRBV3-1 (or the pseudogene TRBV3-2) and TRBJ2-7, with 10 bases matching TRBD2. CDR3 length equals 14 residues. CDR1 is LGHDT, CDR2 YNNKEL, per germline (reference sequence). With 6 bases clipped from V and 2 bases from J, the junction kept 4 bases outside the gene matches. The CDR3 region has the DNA TGTGCCAGCAGGGATACTAGCGGGGCCTACGAGCAGTACTTC. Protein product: CASRDTSGAYEQYF.

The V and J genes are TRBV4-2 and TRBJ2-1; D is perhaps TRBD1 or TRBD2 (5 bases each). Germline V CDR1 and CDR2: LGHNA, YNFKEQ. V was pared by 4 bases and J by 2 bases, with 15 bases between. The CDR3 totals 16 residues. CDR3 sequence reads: CASSLETGTPYNEQFF. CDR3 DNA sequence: TGTGCCAGCAGCCTAGAAACCGGGACCCCCTACAATGAGCAGTTCTTC.

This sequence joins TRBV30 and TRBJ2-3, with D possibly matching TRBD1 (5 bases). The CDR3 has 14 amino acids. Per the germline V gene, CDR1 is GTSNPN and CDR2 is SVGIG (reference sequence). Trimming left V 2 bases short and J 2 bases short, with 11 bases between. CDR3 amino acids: CAWSFQGPTDTQYF. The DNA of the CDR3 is TGTGCCTGGAGTTTTCAGGGCCCCACAGATACGCAGTATTTT.

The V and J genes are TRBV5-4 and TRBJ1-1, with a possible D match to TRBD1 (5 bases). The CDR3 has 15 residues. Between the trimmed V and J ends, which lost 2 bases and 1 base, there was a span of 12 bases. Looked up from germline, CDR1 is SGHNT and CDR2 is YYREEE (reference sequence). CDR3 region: CASSLRQGKNTEAFF. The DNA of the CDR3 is TGTGCCAGCAGCTTAAGGCAGGGCAAGAACACTGAAGCTTTCTTT.

The CDR3 DNA is TGTGCCACCAGTGATTTGCAGGGGTCGGGACCAACCGGGGAGCTGTTTTTT. As protein: CATSDLQGSGPTGELFF. The chain has TRBV24-1 and TRBJ2-2, with D possibly being TRBD1 (6 bases). Germline-derived CDR1 and CDR2 are KGHDR and SFDVKD. The CDR3 is 17 residues long. The V gene lost 0 bases and the J gene lost 5 bases, with 15 bases spanning the gap.

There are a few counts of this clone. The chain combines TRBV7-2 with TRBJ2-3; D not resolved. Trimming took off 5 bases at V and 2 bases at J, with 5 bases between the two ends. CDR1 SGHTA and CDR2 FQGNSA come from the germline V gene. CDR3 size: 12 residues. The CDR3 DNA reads TGTGCCAGCAGCCGCTACACAGATACGCAGTATTTT. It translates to CASSRYTDTQYF. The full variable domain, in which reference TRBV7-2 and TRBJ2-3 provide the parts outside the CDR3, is GAGVSQSPSNKVTEKGKDVELRCDPISGHTALYWYRQSLGQGLEFLIYFQGNSAPDKSGLPSDRFSAERTGGSVSTLTIQRTQQEDSAVYLCASSRYTDTQYFGPGTRLTVL.

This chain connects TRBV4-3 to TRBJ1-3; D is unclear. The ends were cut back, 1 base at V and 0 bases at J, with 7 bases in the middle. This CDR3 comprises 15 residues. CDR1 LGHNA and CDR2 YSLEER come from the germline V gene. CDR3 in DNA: TGCGCCAGCAGCCAAGTGCCGGGCTCTGGAAACACCATATATTTT. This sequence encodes CASSQVPGSGNTIYF.

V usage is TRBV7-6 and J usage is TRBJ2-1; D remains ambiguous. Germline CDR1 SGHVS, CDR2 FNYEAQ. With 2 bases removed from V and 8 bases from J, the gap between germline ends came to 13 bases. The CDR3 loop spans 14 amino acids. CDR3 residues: CASSLSPHRDEQFF. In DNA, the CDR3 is TGTGCCAGCAGCTTAAGTCCCCACCGCGATGAGCAGTTCTTC.

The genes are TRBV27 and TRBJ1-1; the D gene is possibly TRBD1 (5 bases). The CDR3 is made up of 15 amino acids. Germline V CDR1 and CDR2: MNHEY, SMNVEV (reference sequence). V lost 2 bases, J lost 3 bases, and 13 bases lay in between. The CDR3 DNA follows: TGTGCCAGCAGTTTAGGGGGGGGGATGCACACTGAAGCTTTCTTT. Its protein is CASSLGGGMHTEAFF.